These T cell receptor beta chains were read from a single sample in a study of cytomegalovirus exposure and HLA in healthy donors. Assay: immunoSEQ multiplex PCR; the TCRdb copy retains only in-frame clones and omits some. The sample has under 55,000 clones, 73% seen once. The sample comprised PBMCs. The receptors originated from a man aged 18 to 29 in good health and CMV-seronegative. Each CDR3 is given with its conserved first and last residue. The D gene is left open where the match is weak. A clone size is listed for some rows: how often the clone was seen (once, few, many), or a class if it is expanded.

D: TRBD2
V: TRBV6-6
J: TRBJ2-1
size: few
DNA: TGTGCCAGCAGTTCGACGCGGGAGGCTGTCAATGAGCAGTTCTTC
CDR3: CASSSTREAVNEQFF

D: TRBD2
V: TRBV14
J: TRBJ2-1
size: NA
DNA: TGTGTCAGCAGCCAAGATAGCGGGAGTTCCTACAATGAGCAGTTCTTC
CDR3: CVSSQDSGSSYNEQFF

D: NA
V: TRBV27
J: TRBJ1-1
size: NA
DNA: TGTGCCAGCAGTCTGCAGGTTGGATTGACTGAAGCTTTCTTT
CDR3: CASSLQVGLTEAFF

D: TRBD1
V: TRBV10-3
J: TRBJ1-1
size: NA
DNA: TGTGCCATCGGGACAGGGATGAACACTGAAGCTTTCTTT
CDR3: CAIGTGMNTEAFF

D: NA
V: TRBV5-6
J: TRBJ1-4
size: few
DNA: TGTGCCAGCAGCGCGGGTGGAACAAGGGAAAAACTGTTTTTT
CDR3: CASSAGGTREKLFF

D: NA
V: TRBV29-1
J: TRBJ2-7
size: NA
DNA: TGCAGCGTTGACCAGGGCTCCGAGCAGTACTTC
CDR3: CSVDQGSEQYF

D: TRBD1
V: TRBV27
J: TRBJ2-7
size: NA
DNA: TGTGCCAGCTGGACAGGGATCGACGAGCAGTACTTC
CDR3: CASWTGIDEQYF

D: TRBD2
V: TRBV7-2
J: TRBJ2-5
size: NA
DNA: TGTGCCAGCAGCTTAGAGAGCGGGAGCGGGGAGACCCAGTACTTC
CDR3: CASSLESGSGETQYF

D: NA
V: TRBV5-4
J: TRBJ2-1
size: NA
DNA: TGTGCCAGCAGCCCGGAACAGGCGTCCTACAATGAGCAGTTCTTC
CDR3: CASSPEQASYNEQFF

D: NA
V: TRBV5-1
J: TRBJ1-1
size: NA
DNA: TGCGCCAGCAGCTTGGGGGGAGAAAACACTGAAGCTTTCTTT
CDR3: CASSLGGENTEAFF

D: TRBD1
V: TRBV6-1
J: TRBJ1-1
size: NA
DNA: TGTGCCAGCAGTGACTACAGGGGAAACGCTGAAGCTTTCTTT
CDR3: CASSDYRGNAEAFF

D: NA
V: TRBV7-2
J: TRBJ1-1
size: NA
DNA: TGTGCCAGCAGCTCCCAGGGGCACACTGAAGCTTTCTTT
CDR3: CASSSQGHTEAFF

D: TRBD2
V: TRBV6-1
J: TRBJ2-1
size: NA
DNA: TGTGCCAGCAGTAAACTAGCGGGAGTTAATGAGCAGTTCTTC
CDR3: CASSKLAGVNEQFF

D: NA
V: TRBV4-3
J: TRBJ2-7
size: NA
DNA: TGCGCCAGCAGCCAAGAGGGAGCCGGTTCCTACGAGCAGTACTTC
CDR3: CASSQEGAGSYEQYF

D: TRBD2
V: TRBV12-5
J: TRBJ2-1
size: NA
DNA: TGTGCTAGTGGTTTGGCAACCGGGACTAGCGGGAGTGCGTCCTACAATGAGCAGTTCTTC
CDR3: CASGLATGTSGSASYNEQFF

D: TRBD1
V: TRBV5-8
J: TRBJ2-7
size: once
DNA: TGTGCCAGCAGCTGGACAGGGGGCACCTACGAGCAGTACTTC
CDR3: CASSWTGGTYEQYF

D: TRBD1
V: TRBV30
J: TRBJ1-2
size: NA
DNA: TGTGCCTGGAATCCCGGGACAGCGGACTATGGCTACACCTTC
CDR3: CAWNPGTADYGYTF

D: TRBD1
V: TRBV6-5
J: TRBJ1-1
size: NA
DNA: TGTGCCAGCAGTTCCAACCGCGACAGGGGATCTGAAGCTTTCTTT
CDR3: CASSSNRDRGSEAFF

D: NA
V: TRBV30
J: TRBJ2-2
size: few
DNA: TGTGCCCAAACCTACAGTGCCGGGGAGCTGTTTTTT
CDR3: CAQTYSAGELFF

D: NA
V: TRBV2
J: TRBJ2-3
size: NA
DNA: TGTGCCAGCAGCCACAGGGACACGCAGTATTTT
CDR3: CASSHRDTQYF

D: NA
V: TRBV30
J: TRBJ1-4
size: NA
DNA: TGTGCCTGGAGGCCAAACCCCAGGAACGAACTGTTTTTT
CDR3: CAWRPNPRNELFF

D: TRBD1
V: TRBV5-4
J: TRBJ1-4
size: NA
DNA: TGTGCCAGCAGCTTGGCAGGGGGCGGACCAACTAATGAAAAACTGTTTTTT
CDR3: CASSLAGGGPTNEKLFF

D: NA
V: TRBV6-6
J: TRBJ2-7
size: NA
DNA: TGTGCCAGCAGTTACAGGGGGGGCTACGAGCAGTACTTC
CDR3: CASSYRGGYEQYF

D: NA
V: TRBV4-1
J: TRBJ2-7
size: few
DNA: TGCGCCAGCAGCCAAGATTATCCGGGGGTCTACGAGCAGTACTTC
CDR3: CASSQDYPGVYEQYF

D: NA
V: TRBV4-3
J: TRBJ1-6
size: NA
DNA: TGCGCCAGCAGCCCCCAGGTTACCTATAATTCACCCCTCCACTTT
CDR3: CASSPQVTYNSPLHF

D: TRBD2
V: TRBV28
J: TRBJ2-1
size: few
DNA: TGTGCCAGCAGTGGGGTCACGGGGGGCAATGAGCAGTTCTTC
CDR3: CASSGVTGGNEQFF

D: TRBD1
V: TRBV28
J: TRBJ2-7
size: NA
DNA: TGTGCCAGCAGTGTATTTGGACAGGGGGGCGAGCAGTACTTC
CDR3: CASSVFGQGGEQYF

D: NA
V: TRBV28
J: TRBJ1-1
size: once
DNA: TGTGCCACTACCTCCCAGGGGAACACTGAAGCTTTCTTT
CDR3: CATTSQGNTEAFF

D: TRBD1
V: TRBV19
J: TRBJ1-2
size: NA
DNA: TGTGCCAGTAGTACCCCGGGACAGGCACACACCTTC
CDR3: CASSTPGQAHTF

D: NA
V: TRBV30
J: TRBJ2-7
size: NA
DNA: TGTGCCTGGAGTGTACTCCTCGAGCAGTACTTC
CDR3: CAWSVLLEQYF

D: NA
V: TRBV5-1
J: TRBJ1-2
size: NA
DNA: TGCGCCAGCAGCTCGAGTACCTCCTATGGCTACACCTTC
CDR3: CASSSSTSYGYTF

D: NA
V: TRBV4-3
J: TRBJ1-1
size: NA
DNA: TGCGCCAGCAGCCAAGATCGCGGCAGCGAAGCTTTCTTT
CDR3: CASSQDRGSEAFF

D: NA
V: TRBV7-9
J: TRBJ1-1
size: NA
DNA: TGTGCCAGCAGCCGGGGGTTGGGGGGCACTGAAGCTTTCTTT
CDR3: CASSRGLGGTEAFF

D: NA
V: TRBV4-3
J: TRBJ2-7
size: NA
DNA: TGCGCCAGCAGCCAGGCGTGGGCCGCCGGAGGGACCGAGCAGTACTTC
CDR3: CASSQAWAAGGTEQYF

D: TRBD2
V: TRBV4-1
J: TRBJ2-1
size: NA
DNA: TGCGCCAGCAGTCCATATGTCCTAGCGGGGACCTACAATGAGCAGTTCTTC
CDR3: CASSPYVLAGTYNEQFF

D: NA
V: TRBV5-4
J: TRBJ2-2
size: NA
DNA: TGTGCCAGCAGCCCGTCCCGGGTGGGAGGGAACACCGGGGAGCTGTTTTTT
CDR3: CASSPSRVGGNTGELFF

D: NA
V: TRBV29-1
J: TRBJ2-2
size: NA
DNA: TGCAGCACCTCGGCCAGGGGCACCGGGGAGCTGTTTTTT
CDR3: CSTSARGTGELFF